The 3 T cell receptor beta chains reported below all come from one sample, sequenced in a study of blood T cells in healthy people across ages. Together with a sample-barcoded 5' primer, a J-beta primer mix was included in a second PCR lasting 7 to 11 cycles. A single record per CDR3 protein comes from TCRdb applying MiXCR to the 5' RACE reads. The sample includes some 730,000 distinct CDR3 sequences, around a fifth of them seen just once. The material sequenced was blood. Receptors originate from a man between 65 and 80 years old in good health.

This clonotype turned up a few times. This sequence joins TRBV20-1 and TRBJ2-5, with 9 bases that match TRBD2. The germline V gene encodes CDR1 DFQATT and CDR2 SNEGSKA (reference sequence). The trim removed 6 bases at V and 2 bases at J, leaving 4 bases unmatched. This CDR3 comprises 13 residues. In DNA, the CDR3 is TGCAGTGCCGCCCTAGCGGGGCAAGAGACCCAGTACTTC. Translation: CSAALAGQETQYF.

This chain uses TRBV5-1 with TRBJ1-1, with D uncertain. Germline CDR1 reads SGHRS; CDR2 reads YFSETQ. The CDR3 runs 16 residues. V was cut by 0 bases and J by 0 bases, with 12 bases left in between. The CDR3 region is CASSLGRGEVNTEAFF. The CDR3 DNA sequence: TGCGCCAGCAGCTTGGGGCGGGGTGAAGTGAACACTGAAGCTTTCTTT.

In its sample, this clonotype was seen a few times. J is TRBJ2-1 and V is TRBV11-1; D ambiguous. CDR3 length: 12 residues. V lost 3 bases to trimming and J lost 7 bases, with 7 bases between them. Germline V lookup: CDR1 SGHAT, CDR2 FQDESV (reference sequence). The CDR3 DNA reads as TGTGCCAGCAGCTTGAAAAGGAATGAGCAGTTCTTC. Protein: CASSLKRNEQFF.